This TCR beta chain was sequenced in a study of pediatric ulcerative colitis. As for the study in general: Ulcerative colitis patients had pancolitis or left-sided colitis, with confirming histology.

Germline V gives CDR1 LNHDA, CDR2 SQIVND (reference sequence). With 1 base removed from V and 4 bases from J, the gap between germline ends came to 14 bases. The CDR3 runs to 15 residues. Produced via immunoSEQ multiplex PCR; TCRdb's table is partial and in-frame only. The data contain around 61,000 clones, less than 90% of them singletons. The TCR comes from a boy aged 5-17 years with severe ulcerative colitis. The chain joins TRBV19 to TRBJ2-7; a weak D match, TRBD2 (5 bases). The sequenced sample was blood. The CDR3 region is CASSIASGLLYEQYF. The DNA of the CDR3 is TGTGCCAGTAGTATAGCGAGCGGACTCTTATACGAGCAGTACTTC.